This is a list of T cell receptor beta chains from one sample in a study of blood T cell repertoires in COVID-19. Libraries were prepared by immunoSEQ multiplex PCR; TCRdb keeps only in-frame clonotypes and omits some of them. The sample has some 110,000 clones, 70% to 85% seen once; the top ten hold 2.5% to 4%. Sequencing was performed on peripheral blood. All receptors derive from a woman older than 75 with active or convalescent COVID-19. The CDR3 runs from the conserved cysteine through the conserved F or W. A D gene is named only where the DNA matches it firmly. Some rows mark clone size as missing; the rest say once, few, many or name a class of expanded clone.

abundance,v_gene,j_gene,d_gene,CDR3aa,CDR3nt
.,TRBV28,TRBJ1-2,TRBD1,CASSSGTGRYGYTF,TGTGCCAGCAGCTCCGGGACAGGCCGTTATGGCTACACCTTC
.,TRBV2,TRBJ1-6,.,CASSVGGIDSPLHF,TGTGCCAGCAGTGTTGGGGGGATCGATTCACCCCTCCACTTT
.,TRBV5-1,TRBJ1-3,.,CASSFGASGNTIYF,TGCGCCAGCAGCTTTGGGGCCTCTGGAAACACCATATATTTT
.,TRBV7-9,TRBJ1-4,TRBD1,CASSFGTGLKKLFF,TGTGCCAGCAGCTTTGGGACAGGGTTAAAAAAACTGTTTTTT
.,TRBV11-2,TRBJ1-3,TRBD1,CASSLVRQGSSGNTIYF,TGTGCCAGCAGCTTAGTCAGACAGGGAAGCTCTGGAAACACCATATATTTT
.,TRBV19,TRBJ1-2,TRBD1,CASSISQPPGQVNYGYTF,TGTGCCAGTAGTATCTCCCAGCCACCGGGACAGGTTAACTATGGCTACACCTTC
once,TRBV18,TRBJ1-5,.,CASSPGVVSSNQPQHF,TGTGCCAGCTCACCGGGAGTGGTTTCTAGCAATCAGCCCCAGCATTTT
.,TRBV24-1,TRBJ1-5,TRBD1,CATSDRGRNQPQHF,TGTGCCACCAGTGACAGGGGGCGTAATCAGCCCCAGCATTTT
.,TRBV3-1/TRBV3-2,TRBJ1-1,.,CASSKNIRETTEAFF,TGTGCCAGCAGCAAGAACATCAGGGAAACAACTGAAGCTTTCTTT
few,TRBV19,TRBJ1-2,TRBD1,CASMGQFYGYTF,TGTGCCAGTATGGGACAGTTCTATGGCTACACCTTC
once,TRBV7-2,TRBJ2-6,TRBD1,CASSKKTGVGFGANVLTF,TGTGCCAGCAGCAAAAAAACAGGGGTGGGATTTGGGGCCAACGTCCTGACTTTC
.,TRBV27,TRBJ2-5,TRBD2,CASSFIGGRARETQYF,TGTGCCAGCAGTTTTATTGGCGGGAGGGCCCGGGAGACCCAGTACTTC
.,TRBV28,TRBJ2-5,TRBD2,CASSRTSRMAETQYF,TGTGCCAGCAGCAGGACTAGCCGGATGGCAGAGACCCAGTACTTC
.,TRBV29-1,TRBJ2-3,TRBD2,CSVEDRLAVSTDTQYF,TGCAGCGTTGAAGACCGACTAGCCGTAAGCACAGATACGCAGTATTTT
.,TRBV12-2,TRBJ1-3,.,CARKRSSGNTIYF,TGTGCAAGAAAAAGGAGCTCTGGAAACACCATATATTTT
.,TRBV6-6,TRBJ1-4,.,CASSYGPEEKLFF,TGTGCCAGCAGTTACGGCCCGGAGGAAAAACTGTTTTTT
.,TRBV11-3,TRBJ2-3,TRBD1,CASSSPGQGIDTQYF,TGTGCCAGCAGCTCCCCGGGACAGGGGATAGATACGCAGTATTTT
.,TRBV15,TRBJ1-2,TRBD1,CATSRDIGDRSYTF,TGTGCCACCAGCAGAGATATCGGGGACAGGTCCTACACCTTC
.,TRBV5-1,TRBJ1-1,.,CASSAVSDDRAFF,TGCGCCAGCAGCGCGGTTTCTGACGACAGAGCTTTCTTT
.,TRBV29-1,TRBJ1-1,.,CSVEDRRIRRGTEAFF,TGCAGCGTTGAAGATCGGCGGATCCGACGTGGCACTGAAGCTTTCTTT
.,TRBV5-4,TRBJ2-7,TRBD2,CASSLAGNEQYF,TGTGCCAGCAGCTTAGCGGGAAACGAGCAGTACTTC
.,TRBV6-1,TRBJ2-5,.,CASSEVGLRGETQYF,TGTGCCAGCAGTGAAGTAGGCCTAAGGGGGGAGACCCAGTACTTC
.,TRBV28,TRBJ1-3,.,CASSAYGVENTIYF,TGTGCCAGCAGCGCCTACGGGGTTGAAAACACCATATATTTT
.,TRBV5-1,TRBJ2-3,TRBD2,CASSLGNGGTDTQYF,TGCGCCAGCAGCTTGGGTAACGGGGGGACAGATACGCAGTATTTT
few,TRBV6-5,TRBJ1-5,TRBD1,CASSPWDRGDQPQHF,TGTGCCAGCAGTCCGTGGGACAGGGGGGATCAGCCCCAGCATTTT
.,TRBV9,TRBJ1-1,TRBD1,CASSVTRDSLEAFF,TGTGCCAGCAGCGTCACCCGGGACAGCCTTGAAGCTTTCTTT
.,TRBV18,TRBJ1-1,TRBD1,CASSPRGQPNTEAFF,TGTGCCAGCTCACCCCGGGGACAGCCGAACACTGAAGCTTTCTTT
once,TRBV2,TRBJ2-1,.,CASSRALEQFF,TGTGCCAGCAGCAGGGCTCTGGAGCAGTTCTTC